This T cell receptor (beta chain) was sequenced in a study of graft-versus-host responses after intestinal transplantation. Study-level information: Induction using anti-thymocyte globulin, followed by tacrolimus and steroids for 2 to 4 years, was given to all recipients. Study outcomes and limitations: Peak GvH clone levels in circulation were associated with early post-transplant HvG declines. Marrow from the recipient contained GvH clones, some of which had appeared first in ileum or blood. Individuals who had graft-donor T cell macrochimerism had allografts that showed high graft-versus-host to host-versus-graft clonal ratios.

Sequenced by immunoSEQ multiplex PCR; TCRdb stores in-frame clones only, minus some. The table shows 100,000 or so clones, with roughly 91% occurring only once. Concerning this clone itself: The antigen is not known.

Germline CDR1 reads SGHTA; CDR2 reads FQGNSA. Trimming pared 0 bases from V and 7 bases from J, leaving 10 bases between. The CDR3 runs to 15 residues. This chain joins TRBV7-2 and TRBJ1-6, with a tentative D call TRBD1 (5 bases). Sequences were derived from unstimulated CD4+ T cells sorted from spleen or lymph node cells, sampled before transplant. The source is a human donor who was the organ donor for an intestinal transplant. Written as DNA, the CDR3 is TGTGCCAGCAGCTTAGCCCTGGGGCGGAATTCACCCCTCCACTTT. This encodes CASSLALGRNSPLHF.